Below, 32 T cell receptor beta chains from the same sample are listed, as sequenced in a study of T-cell reconstitution after alpha-beta-depleted transplantation in children. Using unique molecular identifiers, the investigators prepared the TCRbeta library. TCRdb independently ran MiXCR on the PCR reads; one entry per CDR3 protein. The repertoire includes around 120,000 distinct CDR3 sequences, approximately 22% of them detected once, and about 10% sits in the top ten. Specimen: PBMCs, mostly from graft donor cells, collected 180 days after TCRalphabeta/CD19-depleted stem cell transplant. These TCRs come from a male patient aged 2-10 years who had a stem cell transplant for chronic granulomatous disease, so the T cells may come from the graft donor.

The rearrangement links TRBV12-3 or TRBV12-4 to TRBJ2-3; D is unresolved. V lost 3 bases to trimming and J lost 1 base, with 5 bases between them. This CDR3 contains 13 residues. CDR3 in amino acids: CASSFPGTDTQYF. The CDR3 coding sequence is TGTGCCAGCAGTTTCCCCGGCACAGATACGCAGTATTTT.

The chain employs TRBV28 and TRBJ2-3; perhaps TRBD1 as D (5 bases). This CDR3 is built from 13 residues. Germline CDR1 reads MDHEN; CDR2 reads SYDVKM. The CDR3 DNA follows: TGTGCGGGGCGAGATGAGGGCACAGATACGCAGTATTTT. It specifies CAGRDEGTDTQYF.

The sample holds a few counts of this clonotype. V and J are TRBV20-1 and TRBJ2-7, with 8 bases identical to TRBD2. The junction had 7 bases not matched to a gene; V was cut back by 2 bases and J by 4 bases. The CDR3 extends over 14 amino acids. Germline-derived CDR1 and CDR2 are DFQATT and SNEGSKA (reference sequence). In nucleotides, the CDR3 is TGCAGTGCTAGACGGGAGGGCCTAGGTTACGAGCAGTACTTC. Translated: CSARREGLGYEQYF.

At least ten counts were recorded for this clonotype. The rearrangement links TRBV4-3 to TRBJ1-5; D remains ambiguous. Germline lookup yields CDR1 LGHNA and CDR2 YSLEER. The CDR3 runs 16 residues. V lost 0 bases and J 4 bases, leaving 13 bases between the germline ends. CDR3 loop: CASSQDWAGGNQPQHF. The CDR3 nucleotides read TGCGCCAGCAGCCAAGATTGGGCCGGTGGGAATCAGCCCCAGCATTTT.

This rearrangement joins TRBV27 to TRBJ1-2; 9 bases agree with TRBD1. Germline V CDR1 and CDR2: MNHEY, SMNVEV (reference sequence). CDR3 size: 14 residues. J lost 5 bases, V lost 5 bases, and 6 bases had no gene match. The CDR3: CASSPDRGRYGYTF. In DNA, the CDR3 is TGTGCCAGCAGTCCTGACAGGGGGAGATATGGCTACACCTTC.

V and J are TRBV20-1 and TRBJ2-7; 7 nucleotides match TRBD2. From germline, CDR1 is DFQATT and CDR2 SNEGSKA (reference sequence). This CDR3 is 14 amino acids long. V lost 0 bases, J lost 3 bases, and 5 bases stayed unmatched. The CDR3 sequence is CSARDASGLYEQYF. CDR3 in DNA: TGCAGTGCTAGAGATGCTAGCGGACTCTACGAGCAGTACTTC.

A few counts support this clonotype. The rearrangement joins TRBV4-3 to TRBJ1-6; tentative D call: TRBD1 (5 bases). V dropped 2 bases and J dropped 8 bases, with 13 bases sitting between them. The CDR3 loop spans 15 amino acids. Germline loops: CDR1 LGHNA, CDR2 YSLEER. CDR3 amino acids: CASSQQPGLDSPLHF. CDR3 sequence (DNA): TGCGCCAGCAGCCAACAACCGGGACTGGATTCACCCCTCCACTTT.

This clonotype was counted many times. The genes are TRBV27 and TRBJ2-7; D tentatively fits TRBD1 or TRBD2 (6 bases each). V lost 4 bases and J lost 0, with 10 bases in between. CDR1 and CDR2 from the germline V gene are MNHEY and SMNVEV (reference sequence). CDR3 length: 14 amino acids. CDR3 region: CASSWGANSYEQYF. The CDR3 nucleotides are TGTGCCAGCAGTTGGGGGGCCAACTCCTACGAGCAGTACTTC.

This clonotype is judged medium-sized. V and J are TRBV20-1 and TRBJ2-7; D gene uncertain. Trimming pared 0 bases from V and 0 bases from J, leaving 9 bases between. This CDR3 is 14 amino acids long. Germline lookup yields CDR1 DFQATT and CDR2 SNEGSKA (reference sequence). CDR3 sequence reads: CSARDRVVSYEQYF. The CDR3 nucleotides are TGCAGTGCTAGAGATCGGGTGGTCTCCTACGAGCAGTACTTC.

This clonotype was detected only a few times. The chain carries TRBV29-1 and TRBJ2-7; 9 bases fit TRBD1. V was clipped by 3 bases and J by 5 bases; unmatched bases: 11. Germline V lookup: CDR1 SQVTM, CDR2 ANQGSEA. The CDR3 is made up of 15 amino acids. The CDR3 DNA reads as TGCAGCGTTGATGCGGGACAGGGATTAATTCACGAGCAGTACTTC. Translation gives CSVDAGQGLIHEQYF.

This clonotype was found many times. V usage is TRBV29-1 and J usage is TRBJ2-3; D not resolved. Trimming shortened V by 4 bases and J by 3 bases, and 20 bases separated the two germline ends. CDR3 length: 16 residues. Germline-derived CDR1 and CDR2 are SQVTM and ANQGSEA. DNA for the CDR3: TGCAGCGTTGTTTTGCCGTTTCGGGTTTTGACAGATACGCAGTATTTT. Amino acids: CSVVLPFRVLTDTQYF.

This clonotype has a count of ten or more. This chain connects TRBV5-5 to TRBJ2-5, with 7 bases identical to TRBD2. This CDR3 comprises 14 residues. Germline lookup yields CDR1 SGHKS and CDR2 YYEKEE (reference sequence). Trimming at V came to 3 bases and at J to 5 bases, leaving 7 bases not matched to a gene. CDR3 nucleotides: TGTGCCAGCAGCTATGGGGGAGGGGACGAGACCCAGTACTTC. This translates into CASSYGGGDETQYF.

This clonotype has a handful of counts. This rearrangement joins TRBV12-3 or TRBV12-4 to TRBJ2-1, with 7 bases matching TRBD1. There are 14 residues in the CDR3. V shed 5 bases and J 6 bases; nucleotides not matched to a gene: 7. The CDR3 bases are TGTGCCAGCAGTGGACCCGACAGGGCCAATGAGCAGTTCTTC. As protein: CASSGPDRANEQFF.

This clonotype was recorded many times. The genes are TRBV5-1 and TRBJ2-1; 10 positions match TRBD2. Trimming cost V 1 base and J 5 bases; bases outside gene matches: 12. The CDR3 has 18 amino acids. The germline gives CDR1 SGHRS, CDR2 YFSETQ. CDR3 sequence (DNA): TGCGCCAGCAGCTTGTCCCGAGCGGGGGGGCCCGGGGACAATGAGCAGTTCTTC. This encodes CASSLSRAGGPGDNEQFF. The whole variable domain, filled in from reference TRBV5-1 and TRBJ2-1, reads KAGVTQTPRYLIKTRGQQVTLSCSPISGHRSVSWYQQTPGQGLQFLFEYFSETQRNKGNFPGRFSGRQFSNSRSEMNVSTLELGDSALYLCASSLSRAGGPGDNEQFFGPGTRLTVL.

The CDR3 loop reads CASSQEASGEKLFF. Written as DNA, the CDR3 is TGTGCCAGCAGCCAAGAAGCCTCGGGTGAAAAACTGTTTTTT. This sequence joins TRBV3-1 and TRBJ1-4; D ambiguous. The V gene's germline CDR1 is LGHDT and CDR2 YNNKEL (reference sequence). V shed 0 bases and J shed 7 bases, with 9 bases lying between them. This CDR3 is 14 amino acids long.

This chain uses TRBV20-1 with TRBJ2-1; D might be TRBD1 (6 bases). V gave up 3 bases and J gave up 7 bases, with 19 bases separating them. CDR1 is DFQATT and CDR2 is SNEGSKA in the germline V gene (reference sequence). The CDR3 loop spans 15 amino acids. CDR3 sequence reads: CSASPDRSSRNEQFF. The DNA of the CDR3 is TGCAGTGCTAGTCCCGACAGGAGTTCTCGGAATGAGCAGTTCTTC.

V and J are TRBV12-3 or TRBV12-4 and TRBJ1-1, with no clear D. The CDR3 consists of 13 residues. Trimming shortened V by 2 bases and J by 1 base, and 5 bases separated the two germline ends. This CDR3 reads CASSLTANTEAFF. The CDR3 DNA is TGTGCCAGCAGTTTAACGGCGAACACTGAAGCTTTCTTT.

The V and J genes are TRBV3-1 and TRBJ1-1; TRBD1 is a possible D gene (6 bases). Germline CDR1 LGHDT, CDR2 YNNKEL (reference sequence). This CDR3 has 15 residues. Deletions cut 6 bases from V and 8 bases from J, with 22 bases between. The CDR3 nucleotides are TGTGCCAGCAGTCAGCAACTAAGGGGGGGGGAGGAAGCTTTCTTT. Protein: CASSQQLRGGEEAFF.

This clonotype occurred many times. The chain couples TRBV20-1 to TRBJ1-6; TRBD1 matches 7 bases. The J segment lost 5 bases and the V segment lost 0 bases, leaving 4 bases of the junction unmatched. The CDR3 is 15 amino acids. CDR1 is DFQATT and CDR2 is SNEGSKA in the germline V gene (reference sequence). CDR3: CSARDPTGDNSPLHF. Here the CDR3 DNA reads TGCAGTGCTAGAGACCCCACAGGGGATAATTCACCCCTCCACTTT.

At least ten counts were recorded for this clonotype. The V gene is TRBV20-1, the J gene TRBJ2-7, with D perhaps being TRBD1 or TRBD2 (5 bases each). Trimming cost V 5 bases and J 3 bases, with 14 bases left between them. Germline values: CDR1 DFQATT, CDR2 SNEGSKA (reference sequence). The CDR3 has 13 amino acids. The CDR3 coding sequence is TGCAGTGCTCCGGGACGGGCGGGCTACGAGCAGTACTTC. Translated, it gives CSAPGRAGYEQYF.

The CDR3, as DNA: TGTGCCAGCAGCCCTACTCGCCGGACAGGGTACTACGAGCAGTACTTC. Its protein is CASSPTRRTGYYEQYF. This rearrangement joins TRBV7-2 to TRBJ2-7, with 8 bases aligning to TRBD1. The CDR3 totals 16 residues. J lost 3 bases, V lost 5 bases, and 12 bases had no gene match. CDR1 SGHTA and CDR2 FQGNSA come from the germline V gene. Full variable domain (outside the CDR3, taken from reference TRBV7-2 and TRBJ2-7): GAGVSQSPSNKVTEKGKDVELRCDPISGHTALYWYRQSLGQGLEFLIYFQGNSAPDKSGLPSDRFSAERTGGSVSTLTIQRTQQEDSAVYLCASSPTRRTGYYEQYFGPGTRLTVT.

This clonotype was counted at least ten times. For the CDR3, the DNA is TGCAGCGTTGAAACCGCCCTAGCAGATAACACCGGGGAGCTGTTTTTT. Amino acid sequence: CSVETALADNTGELFF. V is TRBV29-1 and J is TRBJ2-2, with a tentative D call TRBD2 (5 bases). Germline CDR1 is SQVTM and CDR2 is ANQGSEA. The CDR3 totals 16 residues. The V end was cut by 2 bases, the J end by 2 bases, with 15 bases between.

This clonotype was observed at least ten times. The chain uses TRBV29-1 and TRBJ2-2; TRBD1 aligns across 11 bases. V trimming: 6 bases; J trimming: 4 bases; junction bases outside the gene matches: 4. Germline V lookup: CDR1 SQVTM, CDR2 ANQGSEA. The CDR3 totals 14 residues. CDR3 in amino acids: CSVGQGAGTGELFF. The CDR3 bases are TGCAGCGTAGGACAGGGGGCAGGCACCGGGGAGCTGTTTTTT.

This clonotype has a handful of counts. The CDR3 sequence is CASSVFGSADTGELFF. The CDR3 nucleotides are TGTGCCAGCAGCGTATTCGGGAGCGCGGACACCGGGGAGCTGTTTTTT. V gene TRBV9 combines with J gene TRBJ2-2, with D perhaps matching TRBD2 (6 bases). CDR1 is SGDLS and CDR2 is YYNGEE in the germline V gene. This CDR3 has 16 amino acids. The germline V and J ends were trimmed by 1 base and 3 bases, with 13 bases remaining between them.

There are many counts of this clonotype. V is TRBV5-1 and J is TRBJ2-5; D not certain. Germline lookup yields CDR1 SGHRS and CDR2 YFSETQ. This CDR3 has 14 residues. V lost 4 bases, J lost 2 bases, and 12 bases lay in between. DNA of the CDR3: TGCGCCAGCAGCCATCAAACACAGCAAGAGACCCAGTACTTC. Translating it yields CASSHQTQQETQYF.

This clonotype appeared a few times. The V and J genes are TRBV5-1 and TRBJ2-1; TRBD2 matches at 10 bases. The CDR3 runs 16 residues. V lost 0 bases to trimming and J lost 5 bases; unmatched junction nucleotides: 5. Germline CDR1 is SGHRS and CDR2 is YFSETQ. The CDR3 DNA is TGCGCCAGCAGCTTGGAGGTAGCGGGGGGACACAATGAGCAGTTCTTC. Amino acid sequence: CASSLEVAGGHNEQFF.

This clonotype was recorded many times. This chain links TRBV20-1 with TRBJ2-3; D unclear. Trimming cost V 2 bases and J 6 bases, with 6 bases left between them. The germline gives CDR1 DFQATT, CDR2 SNEGSKA (reference sequence). This CDR3 comprises 11 residues. The chain's CDR3 is CSARRVDTQYF. In DNA form, the CDR3 reads TGCAGTGCTAGAAGGGTGGATACGCAGTATTTT.

The rearrangement links TRBV20-1 to TRBJ2-5, with D perhaps matching TRBD2 (6 bases). The germline gives CDR1 DFQATT, CDR2 SNEGSKA (reference sequence). Trimming stripped 6 bases from V and 9 bases from J, with 20 bases between. This CDR3 is built from 13 residues. The CDR3 region is CSARKSGWRAQYF. The DNA of the CDR3 is TGCAGTGCGCGGAAAAGTGGGTGGAGGGCCCAGTACTTC.

This clonotype was observed at least ten times. The chain combines TRBV29-1 with TRBJ2-7, with D perhaps TRBD1 or TRBD2 (5 bases each). CDR1 is SQVTM, CDR2 ANQGSEA, per germline. The V and J ends lost 1 base and 0 bases respectively, with 16 bases between them. CDR3 length: 16 amino acids. The CDR3 DNA is TGCAGCGTTGAAGCATGGGGCAGGGAGAGCTCCTACGAGCAGTACTTC. It encodes CSVEAWGRESSYEQYF.

The chain uses TRBV20-1 and TRBJ2-1, with TRBD1 as a possible D gene (6 bases). Germline V gives CDR1 DFQATT, CDR2 SNEGSKA (reference sequence). V dropped 0 bases and J dropped 0 bases, with 15 bases sitting between them. This CDR3 spans 17 amino acids. The CDR3 protein is CSARDGGRAISYNEQFF. In DNA form, the CDR3 reads TGCAGTGCTAGAGATGGGGGCAGGGCCATCTCCTACAATGAGCAGTTCTTC.

In its sample, this clonotype was seen many times. The DNA for the CDR3 is TGTGCCAGCAGCATGCCCGGGACAGGACTTGGGTACCAAGAGACCCAGTACTTC. This translates into CASSMPGTGLGYQETQYF. The rearrangement uses TRBV11-2 and TRBJ2-5; 8 nucleotides match TRBD1. V dropped 5 bases and J dropped 0; count of bases not matched to a gene: 14. The V gene's germline CDR1 is SGHAT and CDR2 FQNNGV. The CDR3 spans 18 residues.

A remark on this clonotype: It may be a read error: a sequence one base away is much more abundant. The V call is TRBV7-8, the J call TRBJ1-6; TRBD1 aligns across 8 bases. The CDR3 extends over 17 amino acids. The germline CDR1 and CDR2 sequences are SGHVS and FQNEAQ. V lost 4 bases to trimming and J lost 5 bases; unmatched junction nucleotides: 10. The DNA of the CDR3 is TGTGCCAGCAGCTCAGGGGGCCCCGGGCTGAATAATTCACCCCTCCACTTT. Translated, it gives CASSSGGPGLNNSPLHF.